This T cell receptor beta chain was sequenced during a study of CD8+CD57+ T cells in acquired aplastic anemia. Overall study context: On average, sorted CD4+ and CD8+ cells gave approximately 3.1 ug of DNA.

The CDR3 spans 14 residues. V dropped 0 bases and J dropped 5 bases, with 11 bases sitting between them. Germline lookup yields CDR1 SGDLS and CDR2 YYNGEE. Genomic DNA, the template, was used for profiling of the TCR beta VDJ and CDR3. TCRdb passed the reads through MiXCR, listing each CDR3 protein once. This sample carries roughly 240,000 distinct CDR3 sequences, around 46% of them seen once, and the ten largest clones take 6.5% to 8%. This clonotype was counted many times. Patients included in sequencing had previously demonstrated CD8+CD57+ cell expansion by flow cytometry. The cohort consisted entirely of patients having severe acquired aplastic anemia. Patients had not yet gotten any therapy when their blood was taken for sampling.

Source material: sorted CD4+, CD8+, or CD8+CD57+ T cells (not recorded which) from PBMCs. This sequence was found in a human donor with aplastic anemia. The chain combines TRBV9 with TRBJ1-1; D is undetermined. The CDR3 coding sequence is TGTGCCAGCAGCGTAGAGGCCATCAGGACTGAAGCTTTCTTT. Translation gives CASSVEAIRTEAFF.